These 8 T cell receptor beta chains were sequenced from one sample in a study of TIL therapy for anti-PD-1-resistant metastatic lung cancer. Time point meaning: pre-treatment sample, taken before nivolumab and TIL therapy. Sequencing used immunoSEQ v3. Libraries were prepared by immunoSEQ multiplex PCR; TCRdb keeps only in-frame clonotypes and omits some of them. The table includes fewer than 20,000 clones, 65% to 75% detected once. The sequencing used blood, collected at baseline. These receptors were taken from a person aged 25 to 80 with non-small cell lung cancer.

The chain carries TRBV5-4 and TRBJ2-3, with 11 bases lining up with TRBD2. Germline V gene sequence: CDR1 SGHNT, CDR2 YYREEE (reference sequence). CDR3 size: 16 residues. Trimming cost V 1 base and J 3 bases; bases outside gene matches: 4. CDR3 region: CASSLRLAGGTDTQYF. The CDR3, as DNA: TGTGCCAGCAGCTTGAGATTAGCGGGGGGGACAGATACGCAGTATTTT.

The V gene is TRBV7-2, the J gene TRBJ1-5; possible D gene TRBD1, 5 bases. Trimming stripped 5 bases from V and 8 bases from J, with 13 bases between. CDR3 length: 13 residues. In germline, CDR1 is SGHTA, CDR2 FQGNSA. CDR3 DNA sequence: TGTGCCAGCAGCCGATCACTGGGGGAGCCCCAGCATTTT. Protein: CASSRSLGEPQHF.

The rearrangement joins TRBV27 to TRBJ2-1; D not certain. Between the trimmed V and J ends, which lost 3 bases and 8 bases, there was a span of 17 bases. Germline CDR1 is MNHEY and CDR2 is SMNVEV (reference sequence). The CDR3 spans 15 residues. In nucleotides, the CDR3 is TGTGCCAGCAGTTTCTTTCAGGTCTTGGGCGATGAGCAGTTCTTC. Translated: CASSFFQVLGDEQFF.

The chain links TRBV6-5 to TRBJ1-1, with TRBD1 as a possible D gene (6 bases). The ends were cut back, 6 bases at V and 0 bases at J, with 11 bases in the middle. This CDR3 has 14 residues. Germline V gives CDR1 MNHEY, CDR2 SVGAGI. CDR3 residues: CASSVGGLNTEAFF. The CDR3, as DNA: TGTGCCAGCAGCGTGGGGGGGCTGAACACTGAAGCTTTCTTT.

CDR3 DNA: TGTGCCAGCAGCTTGGGTCGGCTAGATACGCAGTATTTT. Its protein product is CASSLGRLDTQYF. V is TRBV5-4 and J is TRBJ2-3; D is uncertain. The CDR3 has 13 amino acids. Germline CDR1 SGHNT, CDR2 YYREEE (reference sequence). V shed 0 bases and J shed 5 bases, with 7 bases lying between them.

CDR3 sequence reads: CASSLGVWRTDEQFF. CDR3 sequence (DNA): TGTGCCAGCAGCTTAGGGGTCTGGCGAACTGATGAGCAGTTCTTC. J is TRBJ2-1 and V is TRBV7-2; no firm D call. CDR3 length equals 15 residues. Between the trimmed V and J ends, which lost 1 base and 8 bases, there was a span of 15 bases. Germline CDR1 and CDR2: SGHTA and FQGNSA.

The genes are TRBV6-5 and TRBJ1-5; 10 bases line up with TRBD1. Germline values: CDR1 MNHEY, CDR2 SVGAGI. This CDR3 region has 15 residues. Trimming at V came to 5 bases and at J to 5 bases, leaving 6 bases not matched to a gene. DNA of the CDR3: TGTGCCAGCAGTCCGGACAGGGGGGTAGATCAGCCCCAGCATTTT. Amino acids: CASSPDRGVDQPQHF.

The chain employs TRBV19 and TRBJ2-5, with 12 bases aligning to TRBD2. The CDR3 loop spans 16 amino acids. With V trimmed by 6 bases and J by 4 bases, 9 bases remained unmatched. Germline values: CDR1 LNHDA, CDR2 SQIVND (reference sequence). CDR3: CASSQQLAGGGETQYF. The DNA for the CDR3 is TGTGCCAGTAGCCAACAACTAGCGGGGGGAGGAGAGACCCAGTACTTC.